These 18 T cell receptor beta chains originate from one sample sequenced in a study of blood T cell repertoires in COVID-19. Method: immunoSEQ multiplex PCR; TCRdb's copy keeps in-frame clones and lacks some. The data hold more than 150,000 clones, with over 70% observed a single time. The sequenced sample was peripheral blood. All receptors derive from a man aged 55 to 70 with active or convalescent COVID-19.

The chain employs TRBV6-5 and TRBJ2-4, with a weak D call TRBD2 (6 bases). Germline V gene data show CDR1 as MNHEY and CDR2 as SVGAGI. Trimming pared 8 bases from V and 6 bases from J, leaving 17 bases between. CDR3 size: 14 residues. The CDR3 reads CASGNSGVGNIQYF. Written as DNA, the CDR3 is TGTGCCAGCGGGAACTCGGGGGTGGGAAACATTCAGTACTTC.

This chain links TRBV28 with TRBJ1-5, with TRBD1 as a possible D gene (5 bases). This CDR3 has 14 amino acids. Germline V gene lookup returns CDR1 MDHEN and CDR2 SYDVKM. Trimming pared 5 bases from V and 6 bases from J, leaving 14 bases between. CDR3 sequence (DNA): TGTGCCAGCAGTACGGGGGACTGGCGTCAGCCCCAGCATTTT. Its translation is CASSTGDWRQPQHF. Variable domain in full (rest from reference TRBV28 and TRBJ1-5): DVKVTQSSRYLVKRTGEKVFLECVQDMDHENMFWYRQDPGLGLRLIYFSYDVKMKEKGDIPEGYSVSREKKERFSLILESASTNQTSMYLCASSTGDWRQPQHFGDGTRLSIL.

This clone was detected only a few times. The rearrangement uses TRBV24-1 and TRBJ2-7; D gene ambiguous. The CDR3 has 14 amino acids. CDR1 and CDR2 from the germline V gene are KGHDR and SFDVKD. Deletions cut 1 base from V and 6 bases from J, with 12 bases between. The CDR3 spells CATSDFGEVAEQYF. The CDR3 DNA follows: TGTGCCACCAGTGATTTCGGAGAAGTGGCCGAGCAGTACTTC.

Here the CDR3 DNA reads TGCGCCAGCAGCCAAGGACAGCTTACCTTAGAGACCCAGTACTTC. Residues: CASSQGQLTLETQYF. The genes are TRBV4-1 and TRBJ2-5; D is perhaps TRBD1 (5 bases). Trimming shortened V by 1 base and J by 4 bases, and 13 bases separated the two germline ends. CDR1 is MGHRA and CDR2 is YSYEKL in the germline V gene. The CDR3 totals 15 residues.

The chain carries TRBV20-1 and TRBJ2-7, with D possibly TRBD2 on 6 matching bases. CDR3 length equals 11 residues. The V gene's germline CDR1 is DFQATT and CDR2 SNEGSKA (reference sequence). Between the trimmed V and J ends, which lost 4 bases and 12 bases, there was a span of 16 bases. CDR3: CSATLGGGVYF. CDR3 in DNA: TGCAGTGCTACCCTCGGTGGCGGGGTGTACTTC.

V gene TRBV11-2 combines with J gene TRBJ1-2, with D possibly TRBD1 on 6 matching bases. The V end was cut by 1 base, the J end by 8 bases, with 20 bases between. The germline gives CDR1 SGHAT, CDR2 FQNNGV. There are 16 residues in the CDR3. CDR3 protein: CASSLVRRTAMGGYTF. In DNA form, the CDR3 reads TGTGCCAGCAGCTTAGTGCGAAGGACAGCGATGGGGGGCTACACCTTC.

The rearrangement links TRBV7-3 to TRBJ2-1; D unclear. Trimming removed 1 base from V and 7 bases from J, with 8 bases in between. The CDR3 is made up of 13 amino acids. Per germline, CDR1 SGHTA and CDR2 FQGTGA. For the CDR3, the DNA is TGTGCCAGCAGCTTAATTCTGCAGAATGAGCAGTTCTTC. Its protein product is CASSLILQNEQFF.

The chain uses TRBV5-6 and TRBJ1-4, with TRBD1 matching over 9 bases. Germline V gene sequence: CDR1 SGHDT, CDR2 YYEEEE. The CDR3 spans 14 residues. V lost 2 bases, J lost 8 bases, and 4 bases stayed unmatched. CDR3 region: CASSFGTGYEKLFF. In DNA form, the CDR3 reads TGTGCCAGCAGCTTCGGGACAGGGTACGAAAAACTGTTTTTT. The full variable domain, completed using reference TRBV5-6 and TRBJ1-4, is DAGVTQSPTHLIKTRGQQVTLRCSPKSGHDTVSWYQQALGQGPQFIFQYYEEEERQRGNFPDRFSGHQFPNYSSELNVNALLLGDSALYLCASSFGTGYEKLFFGSGTQLSVL.

The chain links TRBV7-2 to TRBJ2-7; 11 bases agree with TRBD2. The CDR3 has 15 amino acids. V shed 2 bases, J shed 1 base, and the junction held 1 base outside the gene matches. Germline loops: CDR1 SGHTA, CDR2 FQGNSA. As DNA, the CDR3 is TGTGCCAGCAGCTTAAGACTAGCGGGATCCTACGAGCAGTACTTC. Its protein product is CASSLRLAGSYEQYF. The whole variable domain, filled in from reference TRBV7-2 and TRBJ2-7, reads GAGVSQSPSNKVTEKGKDVELRCDPISGHTALYWYRQSLGQGLEFLIYFQGNSAPDKSGLPSDRFSAERTGGSVSTLTIQRTQQEDSAVYLCASSLRLAGSYEQYFGPGTRLTVT.

This chain uses TRBV15 with TRBJ1-5; D is possibly TRBD1 (5 bases). The germline V gene encodes CDR1 LNHNV and CDR2 YYDKDF (reference sequence). The CDR3 covers 13 residues. The V gene lost 3 bases and the J gene lost 6 bases, with 9 bases spanning the gap. The CDR3 spells CATSSGGVQPQHF. In DNA form, the CDR3 reads TGTGCCACCAGCAGTGGAGGGGTTCAGCCCCAGCATTTT.

V usage is TRBV9 and J usage is TRBJ2-1; TRBD2 matches at 8 bases. The germline gives CDR1 SGDLS, CDR2 YYNGEE. This CDR3 is 16 amino acids long. The V gene end was trimmed by 1 base and the J gene end by 4 bases; junction bases not matched to a gene: 7. CDR3 in DNA: TGTGCCAGCAGCGTATCGGGGGGGGCCCTGTACAATGAGCAGTTCTTC. Amino acids: CASSVSGGALYNEQFF.

A remark on this clone: This specimen includes other DNA sequences encoding the same CDR3. V is TRBV7-9 and J is TRBJ1-1; D is perhaps TRBD1 (5 bases). This CDR3 has 13 residues. Germline CDR1 reads SEHNR; CDR2 reads FQNEAQ (reference sequence). V was pared by 3 bases and J by 1 base, with 6 bases between. The CDR3: CASSFQGNTEAFF. For the CDR3, the DNA is TGTGCCAGCAGCTTTCAGGGGAACACTGAAGCTTTCTTT. The full variable domain, with the rest looked up from reference TRBV7-9 and TRBJ1-1, is DTGVSQNPRHKITKRGQNVTFRCDPISEHNRLYWYRQTLGQGPEFLTYFQNEAQLEKSRLLSDRFSAERPKGSFSTLEIQRTEQGDSAMYLCASSFQGNTEAFFGQGTRLTVV.

The rearrangement joins TRBV9 to TRBJ2-1; TRBD2 matches at 8 bases. The CDR3 consists of 15 residues. Germline CDR1 SGDLS, CDR2 YYNGEE. The junction had 3 bases not matched to a gene; V was cut back by 0 bases and J by 4 bases. The CDR3 region has the DNA TGTGCCAGCAGCGTAGGCGCGGGGGGTTACAATGAGCAGTTCTTC. Protein sequence: CASSVGAGGYNEQFF.

The chain uses TRBV7-2 and TRBJ1-1; the match to TRBD1 covers 8 bases. The CDR3 is made up of 13 amino acids. Germline V lookup: CDR1 SGHTA, CDR2 FQGNSA. The ends lost 5 bases at V and 3 bases at J; junction bases unmatched: 2. CDR3 nucleotide sequence: TGTGCCAGCAGCAGACAGGGGTACACTGAAGCTTTCTTT. Encoded protein: CASSRQGYTEAFF.

The chain uses TRBV19 and TRBJ2-7, with TRBD1 identical over 10 bases. Germline CDR1 LNHDA, CDR2 SQIVND (reference sequence). The CDR3 is 15 amino acids. V was pared by 7 bases and J by 3 bases, with 9 bases of the junction left unmatched. The CDR3 coding sequence is TGTGCCAGTACTCCTGGACAGGGGGGGTACTACGAGCAGTACTTC. Encoded protein: CASTPGQGGYYEQYF.

The chain has TRBV4-1 and TRBJ2-7, with D perhaps matching TRBD2 (5 bases). The germline V and J ends were trimmed by 4 bases and 0 bases, with 10 bases remaining between them. Germline values: CDR1 MGHRA, CDR2 YSYEKL. CDR3 length equals 14 residues. This CDR3 reads CASSPPEGSYEQYF. In DNA form, the CDR3 reads TGCGCCAGCAGCCCTCCCGAGGGCTCCTACGAGCAGTACTTC.

This clone was counted a few times. The rearrangement joins TRBV9 to TRBJ1-2, with TRBD1 identical over 7 bases. Per germline, CDR1 SGDLS and CDR2 YYNGEE. The CDR3 has 14 residues. Trimming took 3 bases from V and 7 from J; bases not matched to a gene: 9. CDR3 coding DNA: TGTGCCAGCAGCGCCCCAGGGGGGTACAGTGGCTACACCTTC. Translating gives CASSAPGGYSGYTF.

The CDR3 reads CASRPQGVDTQYF. CDR3 bases: TGTGCCAGCAGGCCTCAGGGTGTAGATACGCAGTATTTT. This chain connects TRBV28 to TRBJ2-3; a possible D gene is TRBD1 (5 bases). CDR3 size: 13 residues. V was cut by 6 bases and J by 5 bases, with 12 bases left in between. Germline-derived CDR1 and CDR2 are MDHEN and SYDVKM. The full variable domain, with the rest looked up from reference TRBV28 and TRBJ2-3, is DVKVTQSSRYLVKRTGEKVFLECVQDMDHENMFWYRQDPGLGLRLIYFSYDVKMKEKGDIPEGYSVSREKKERFSLILESASTNQTSMYLCASRPQGVDTQYFGPGTRLTVL.